Listed here are 10 T cell receptor beta chains from one sample, sequenced in a study of radiotherapy plus CTLA-4 blockade in lung cancer. Some clones are missing from TCRdb's copy, which holds only in-frame ones; the method was immunoSEQ multiplex PCR. The sample holds 100,000 or so clones, around 83% seen once. Sequenced material: peripheral blood, taken from a patient treated with radiotherapy plus ipilimumab. Receptors originate from a human donor with non-small cell lung cancer that progressed on radiotherapy plus ipilimumab.

The chain links TRBV5-1 to TRBJ2-3; unclear D gene. There are 14 residues in the CDR3. Germline values: CDR1 SGHRS, CDR2 YFSETQ. V lost 0 bases to trimming and J lost 6 bases, with 11 bases between them. The CDR3 region is CASSLDPGWDTQYF. The CDR3 coding sequence is TGCGCCAGCAGCTTGGACCCCGGGTGGGATACGCAGTATTTT.

This chain joins TRBV11-2 and TRBJ2-3; possible D gene TRBD2, 5 bases. Germline values: CDR1 SGHAT, CDR2 FQNNGV. This CDR3 region has 15 residues. The V and J ends lost 0 bases and 6 bases respectively, with 13 bases between them. The CDR3 loop is CASSLEFAGGDTQYF. The CDR3 DNA reads TGTGCCAGCAGCTTAGAGTTCGCGGGTGGGGATACGCAGTATTTT.

The chain has TRBV28 and TRBJ1-1, with D hard to call. Trimming cost V 8 bases and J 1 base, with 17 bases left between them. Germline loops: CDR1 MDHEN, CDR2 SYDVKM. The CDR3 has 15 residues. CDR3 region: CASREDLPGNTEAFF. The CDR3 DNA follows: TGTGCCAGCCGAGAAGATCTCCCAGGGAACACTGAAGCTTTCTTT.

The chain joins TRBV6-1 to TRBJ1-1; 7 bases agree with TRBD1. V was clipped by 6 bases and J by 8 bases; unmatched bases: 6. The CDR3 is 12 residues long. The germline gives CDR1 MNHNS, CDR2 SASEGT. For the CDR3, the DNA is TGTGCCAGCAGGAGTGACAGGGCCGAAGCTTTCTTT. Translation: CASRSDRAEAFF.

This rearrangement joins TRBV6-1 to TRBJ2-7; the D gene is possibly TRBD1 (5 bases). Deletions cut 10 bases from V and 3 bases from J, with 13 bases between. Germline CDR1 MNHNS, CDR2 SASEGT. This CDR3 has 12 amino acids. The CDR3 DNA reads TGTGCCACATGGGGCCCGGGCTACGAGCAGTACGTC. Translating gives CATWGPGYEQYV.

This clone was observed a few times. This chain joins TRBV7-9 and TRBJ1-2; tentative D call: TRBD1 (6 bases). Trimming removed 1 base at V and 8 bases at J, with 8 bases between. CDR3 size: 12 residues. Germline CDR1 SEHNR, CDR2 FQNEAQ (reference sequence). The CDR3 here is CASSLDRDGYTF. Here the CDR3 DNA reads TGTGCCAGCAGCTTAGACAGGGACGGCTACACCTTC.

The rearrangement links TRBV6-4 to TRBJ2-3; D not resolved. Germline lookup yields CDR1 MRHNA and CDR2 SNTAGT. The CDR3 sequence is 14 residues long. V was pared by 0 bases and J by 3 bases, with 7 bases between. The chain's CDR3 is CASSDSKATDTQYF. CDR3 in DNA: TGTGCCAGCAGTGACTCGAAAGCTACAGATACGCAGTATTTT.

The CDR3 region has the DNA TGTGCCAGCTCACGAGGGGGGGAGGTCAATGAGCAGTTCTTC. It is translated as CASSRGGEVNEQFF. This chain joins TRBV18 and TRBJ2-1; possible D gene TRBD2, 7 bases. Deletions cut 4 bases from V and 6 bases from J, with 13 bases between. The CDR3 covers 14 residues. Germline values: CDR1 KGHSH, CDR2 LQKENI.

V and J are TRBV6-1 and TRBJ1-5, with D perhaps matching TRBD1 (5 bases). This CDR3 has 13 amino acids. The V gene lost 4 bases and the J gene lost 2 bases, with 6 bases spanning the gap. Per germline, CDR1 MNHNS and CDR2 SASEGT. For the CDR3, the DNA is TGTGCCAGCAGTGTGGGGGGCAATCAGCCCCAGCATTTT. Translation: CASSVGGNQPQHF.

This clone was seen a few times. The chain links TRBV5-1 to TRBJ2-5, with 8 bases fitting TRBD1. V lost 4 bases and J lost 2; bases outside the gene matches: 7. This CDR3 region has 15 residues. Per the germline V gene, CDR1 is SGHRS and CDR2 is YFSETQ. CDR3 amino acids: CASSPLDRGQETQYF. Written as DNA, the CDR3 is TGCGCCAGCAGCCCCCTCGACAGGGGTCAAGAGACCCAGTACTTC.